The present entry profiles one T cell receptor beta chain with its context. The antigen is unknown. Through Arm-PCR of CDR3 regions and iRepertoire HTBI primers, TCR beta libraries were built. TCRdb reprocessed the multiplex PCR reads via MiXCR and lists one record per CDR3 protein. The data contain 300,000 to 500,000 distinct CDR3 sequences, around 21% of them singletons. The data stem from a study of regulatory T cells in long-lasting Graves disease. Looking at the study overall: Persistent cases took antithyroid drugs over 5 years and stayed TSH receptor antibody positive.

Points from the study as a whole: Since the sample size was small, accuracy may have been reduced. Persistent Graves' patients showed less TCR diversity than newly diagnosed patients showed.

This sample's time point: persistent/refractory GD, antithyroid drugs over 5 years with positive TRAb. RNA from PBMCs was the source of the TCR library. The TCR was taken from a female donor with Graves disease. The material sequenced was peripheral blood mononuclear cells (PBMCs), taken when the disease was refractory, from a patient treated with antithyroid drugs.

The CDR3 protein is CASSQDSPQGVRETQYF. The CDR3 bases are TGCGCCAGCAGCCAAGATAGTCCTCAGGGGGTCAGAGAGACCCAGTACTTC. This chain links TRBV4-1 with TRBJ2-5; 7 bases map to TRBD1. Germline trimming cut 0 bases from V and 4 bases from J; bases unmatched to any gene: 11. Germline CDR1 reads MGHRA; CDR2 reads YSYEKL. The CDR3 is 17 amino acids.